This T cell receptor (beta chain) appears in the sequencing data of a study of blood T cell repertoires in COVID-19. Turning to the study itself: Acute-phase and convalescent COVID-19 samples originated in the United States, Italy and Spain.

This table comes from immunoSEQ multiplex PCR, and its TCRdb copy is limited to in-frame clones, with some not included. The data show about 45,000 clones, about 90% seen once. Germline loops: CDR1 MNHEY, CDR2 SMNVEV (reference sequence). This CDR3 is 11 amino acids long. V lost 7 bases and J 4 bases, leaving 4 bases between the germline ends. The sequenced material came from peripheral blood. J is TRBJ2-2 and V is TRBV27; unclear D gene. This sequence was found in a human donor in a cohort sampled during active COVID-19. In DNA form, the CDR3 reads TGTGCCAGCACTTCCACCGGGGAGCTGTTTTTT. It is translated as CASTSTGELFF.